This is a list of T cell receptor beta chains from one sample in a study of blood T cell repertoires in COVID-19. TCRdb's copy holds only in-frame clones and misses some; the assay was immunoSEQ multiplex PCR. The sample consists of about 150,000 clones, around 82% of them appearing once. The sample taken for sequencing was peripheral blood. Receptors were obtained from a man in his 60s with active or convalescent COVID-19. Each CDR3 is given with its conserved first and last residue. The D gene is left open where the match is weak. The size of a clone is reported for some rows only, either as once, few or many, or as a class for expanded clones.

v_call	clone_size	j_call	d_call	cdr3_nt	cdr3_aa
TRBV7-9	NA	TRBJ2-1	NA	TGTGCCAGCAGCTGGCTCAATGAGCAGTTCTTC	CASSWLNEQFF
TRBV14	NA	TRBJ2-5	NA	TGTGCCAGCAGCCAAGACCTATTACAAGAGACCCAGTACTTC	CASSQDLLQETQYF
TRBV27	few	TRBJ2-5	TRBD2	TGTGCCAGCAGACTATCCTTCCTTAGCGGGCCTCAAGAGACCCAGTACTTC	CASRLSFLSGPQETQYF
TRBV7-2	NA	TRBJ2-4	NA	TGTGCCAGCAGCTTAGTGAAGGGGACCAAAAACATTCAGTACTTC	CASSLVKGTKNIQYF
TRBV6-5	NA	TRBJ2-2	TRBD2	TGTGCCAGCAGAAGGACTAGTCCGTCCGGGGAGCTGTTTTTT	CASRRTSPSGELFF
TRBV7-2	NA	TRBJ2-3	TRBD1	TGTGCCAGCAGCTTACGTTGGGACAGGGGCGATACGCAGTATTTT	CASSLRWDRGDTQYF
TRBV5-4	NA	TRBJ2-5	NA	TGTGCCAGCAGCCGCGGGCCGGGGCAAGAGACCCAGTACTTC	CASSRGPGQETQYF
TRBV10-1	NA	TRBJ2-1	NA	TGCGCCCCCTGGGAGGGGGACACTTTAGGGCAGTTCTTC	CAPWEGDTLGQFF
TRBV7-8	NA	TRBJ1-6	NA	TGTGCCAGCAGCTTACGAGGAGGCTCCTATAATTCACCCCTCCACTTT	CASSLRGGSYNSPLHF
TRBV19	NA	TRBJ2-1	TRBD2	TGTGCCAGTAGTCCGACTAGCGGGGGTGAGCAGTTCTTC	CASSPTSGGEQFF
TRBV15	NA	TRBJ1-1	NA	TGTGCCACCAGCAGTTTGTGGGGCACAGTCAACACTGAAGCTTTCTTT	CATSSLWGTVNTEAFF
TRBV28	NA	TRBJ2-4	NA	TGTGCCAGCAGTTTATCAGGGACCAAAAACATTCAGTACTTC	CASSLSGTKNIQYF
TRBV11-3	NA	TRBJ2-7	TRBD1	TGTGCCAGCAGCCTGAGGACAGGACGGGCCTACGAGCAGTACTTC	CASSLRTGRAYEQYF
TRBV4-1	once	TRBJ2-7	NA	TGCGCCAGCAGCCAAGATCCGTACAGGGCGGACGAGCAGTACTTC	CASSQDPYRADEQYF
TRBV7-2	NA	TRBJ1-5	NA	TGTGCCAGCAGCTTAATAGTTAATCAGCCCCAGCATTTT	CASSLIVNQPQHF
TRBV6-2/TRBV6-3	few	TRBJ1-5	TRBD1	TGTGCCAGCAGTTCCCCGACAGGGAGCTATAGCAATCAGCCCCAGCATTTT	CASSSPTGSYSNQPQHF
TRBV11-3	NA	TRBJ2-1	TRBD2	TGTGCCAGCAGCTTAGCTCCCCTAGCGGCTAGCTCCTACAATGAGCAGTTCTTC	CASSLAPLAASSYNEQFF
TRBV5-1	NA	TRBJ1-1	NA	TGCGCCAGCAGCTTGGACAAGAACACTGAAGCTTTCTTT	CASSLDKNTEAFF
TRBV15	NA	TRBJ1-3	NA	TGTGCCACCAGCAGAGATCGGGGGGAAAACACCATATATTTT	CATSRDRGENTIYF
TRBV7-2	NA	TRBJ2-2	TRBD1	TGTGCCAGCAGCTCTGCGGGTGGGACAGGACCCGGGGAGCTGTTTTTT	CASSSAGGTGPGELFF
TRBV29-1	once	TRBJ2-1	NA	TGCAGCGGGGAGCATAGGGTAAATGAGCAGTTCTTC	CSGEHRVNEQFF
TRBV28	few	TRBJ1-2	TRBD1	TGTGCCAGCATCTCTAGACCGGGACAGGGGGCGCGAGGCTACACCTTC	CASISRPGQGARGYTF
TRBV24-1	NA	TRBJ2-5	NA	TGTGCCACCAGTGACTACAGGGTCGGGGAGACCCAGTACTTC	CATSDYRVGETQYF
TRBV2	NA	TRBJ2-7	NA	TGTGCCAGCAGTGATGCGGGACCAAGTTACGAGCAGTACTTC	CASSDAGPSYEQYF
TRBV19	many	TRBJ2-2	NA	TGTGCCAGTAGTCCTTTGTGGGGAGGTACCGGGGAGCTGTTTTTT	CASSPLWGGTGELFF
TRBV9	NA	TRBJ2-1	TRBD2	TGTGCCAGCAGCGTAGAGAAGGGACTAGCGGGAGATGTTGAGCAGTTCTTC	CASSVEKGLAGDVEQFF
TRBV6-6	few	TRBJ2-3	TRBD1	TGTGCCAGCAGTTCCGACAGGGGGCCCCCAGATACGCAGTATTTT	CASSSDRGPPDTQYF
TRBV7-2	NA	TRBJ2-5	NA	TGTGCCAGCAGCTTAGCAAGGGAGAGCGTGGAGACCCAGTACTTC	CASSLARESVETQYF
TRBV4-1	NA	TRBJ2-1	NA	TGCGCCAGCAGCCGGGCTAGCGATTACAATGAGCAGTTCTTC	CASSRASDYNEQFF
TRBV7-9	few	TRBJ2-1	NA	TGTGCCAGCAGCCCCCCTGTCGGGGGTTCCGATGAGCAGTTCTTC	CASSPPVGGSDEQFF
TRBV29-1	once	TRBJ2-3	NA	TGCAGCGTCTCACAGGCTAATACGCAGTATTTT	CSVSQANTQYF
TRBV30	NA	TRBJ2-7	TRBD1	TGTGCCTGGAGTTCCGGGACAGCTCACGAGCAGTACTTC	CAWSSGTAHEQYF
TRBV28	NA	TRBJ1-5	NA	TGTGCCAGCGTACGGGGGGGGGTCAATCAGCCCCAGCATTTT	CASVRGGVNQPQHF
TRBV7-2	NA	TRBJ1-5	NA	TGTGCCAGCACCGAGGGAGGTGTGGGCAATCAGCCCCAGCATTTT	CASTEGGVGNQPQHF
TRBV4-3	once	TRBJ2-3	NA	TGCGCCAGCAGCCAAGAAGAGGGAACGAAGCAGTATTTT	CASSQEEGTKQYF
TRBV28	NA	TRBJ2-1	TRBD1	TGTGCCAGCAGTTTATTGGGGCAGGGGGTGGTGAATGAGCAGTTCTTC	CASSLLGQGVVNEQFF
TRBV24-1	NA	TRBJ2-2	TRBD1	TGTGCCACCAGAGCCCCGGGACAGGGAAACACCGGGGAGCTGTTTTTT	CATRAPGQGNTGELFF
TRBV3-1/TRBV3-2	few	TRBJ2-3	NA	TGTGCCAGCAGCCAACAGACTAGTACGGGTGATACGCAGTATTTT	CASSQQTSTGDTQYF
TRBV28	NA	TRBJ2-2	TRBD1	TGTGCCAGCAGAGCTCGGACAGGGACGAACACCGGGGAGCTGTTTTTT	CASRARTGTNTGELFF
TRBV6-1	once	TRBJ2-1	TRBD2	TGTGCCAGCAGTGAGACTAGCGATGAGCAGTTCTTC	CASSETSDEQFF
TRBV19	NA	TRBJ2-1	NA	TGTGCCAGTAGGATCCAAGGCTCAGGGGGGTCATTCAATGAGCAGTTCTTC	CASRIQGSGGSFNEQFF
TRBV7-7	NA	TRBJ2-1	TRBD2	TGTGCCAGCAGCTCGGGACTAGATACCTACAATGAGCAGTTCTTC	CASSSGLDTYNEQFF